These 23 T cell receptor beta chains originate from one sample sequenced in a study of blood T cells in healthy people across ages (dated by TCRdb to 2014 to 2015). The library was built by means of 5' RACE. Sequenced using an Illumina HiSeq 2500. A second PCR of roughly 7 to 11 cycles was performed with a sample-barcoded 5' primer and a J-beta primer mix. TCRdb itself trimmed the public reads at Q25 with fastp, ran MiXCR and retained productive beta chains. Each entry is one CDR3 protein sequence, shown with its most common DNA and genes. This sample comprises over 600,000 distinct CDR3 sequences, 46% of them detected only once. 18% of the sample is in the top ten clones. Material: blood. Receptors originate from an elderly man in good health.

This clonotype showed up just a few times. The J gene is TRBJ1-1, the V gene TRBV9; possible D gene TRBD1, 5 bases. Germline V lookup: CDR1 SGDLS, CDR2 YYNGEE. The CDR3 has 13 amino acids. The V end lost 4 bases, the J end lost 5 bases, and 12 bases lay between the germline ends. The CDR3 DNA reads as TGTGCCAGCAGCCCGGGAAGGGGTACTGAAGCTTTCTTT. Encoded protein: CASSPGRGTEAFF.

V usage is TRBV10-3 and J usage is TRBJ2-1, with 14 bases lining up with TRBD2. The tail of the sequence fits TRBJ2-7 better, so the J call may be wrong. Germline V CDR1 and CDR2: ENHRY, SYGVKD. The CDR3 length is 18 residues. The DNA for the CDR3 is TGTGCCATCAGTGAGTCGGGGACTAGCGGGAGCTCCTACAATGAGCAGTACTTC. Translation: CAISESGTSGSSYNEQYF.

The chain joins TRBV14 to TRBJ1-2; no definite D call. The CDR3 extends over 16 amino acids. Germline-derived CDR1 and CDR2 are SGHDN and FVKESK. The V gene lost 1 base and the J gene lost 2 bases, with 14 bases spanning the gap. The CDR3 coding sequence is TGTGCCAGCAGCCAAGGGGCTGCGACGGGCAACTATGGCTACACCTTC. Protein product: CASSQGAATGNYGYTF.

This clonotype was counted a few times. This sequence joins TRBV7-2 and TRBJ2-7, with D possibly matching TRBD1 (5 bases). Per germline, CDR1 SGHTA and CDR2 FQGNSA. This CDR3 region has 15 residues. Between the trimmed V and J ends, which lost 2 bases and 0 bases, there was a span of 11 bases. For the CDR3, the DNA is TGTGCCAGCAGCTTAATGGACATAAACTCCTACGAGCAGTACTTC. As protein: CASSLMDINSYEQYF.

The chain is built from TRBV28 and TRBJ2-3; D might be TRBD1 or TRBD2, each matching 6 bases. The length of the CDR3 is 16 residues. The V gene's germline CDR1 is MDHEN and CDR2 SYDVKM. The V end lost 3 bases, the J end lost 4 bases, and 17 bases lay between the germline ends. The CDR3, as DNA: TGTGCCAGCAGTTTCTTAAGAAGGGGGGTGGCAGATACGCAGTATTTT. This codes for CASSFLRRGVADTQYF.

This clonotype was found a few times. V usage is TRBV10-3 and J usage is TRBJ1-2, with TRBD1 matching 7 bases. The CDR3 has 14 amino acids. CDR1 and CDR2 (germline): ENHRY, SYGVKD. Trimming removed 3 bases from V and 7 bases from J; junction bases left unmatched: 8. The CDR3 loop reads CAISESEGASGYTF. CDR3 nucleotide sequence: TGTGCCATCAGTGAATCTGAGGGGGCGAGTGGCTACACCTTC.

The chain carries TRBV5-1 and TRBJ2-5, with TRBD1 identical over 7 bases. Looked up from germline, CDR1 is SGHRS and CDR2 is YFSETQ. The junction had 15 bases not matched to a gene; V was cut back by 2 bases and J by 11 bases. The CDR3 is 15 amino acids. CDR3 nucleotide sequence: TGCGCCAGCAGCTTCGAACCGGGACAGAACTACGGGCAGTACTTC. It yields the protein CASSFEPGQNYGQYF.

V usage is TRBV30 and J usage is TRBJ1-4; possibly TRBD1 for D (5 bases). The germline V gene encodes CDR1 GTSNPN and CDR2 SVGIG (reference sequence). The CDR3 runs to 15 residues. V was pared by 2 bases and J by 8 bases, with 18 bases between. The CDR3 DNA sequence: TGTGCCTGGAGTCCCTCCTCCCAGGGCGGGGAAAAACTGTTTTTT. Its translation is CAWSPSSQGGEKLFF.

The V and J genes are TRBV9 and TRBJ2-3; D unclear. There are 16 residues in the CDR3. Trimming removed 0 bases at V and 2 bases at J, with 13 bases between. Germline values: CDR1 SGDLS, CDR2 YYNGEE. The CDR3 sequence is CASSVDGIADTDTQYF. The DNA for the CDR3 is TGTGCCAGCAGCGTAGACGGCATTGCTGACACAGATACGCAGTATTTT.

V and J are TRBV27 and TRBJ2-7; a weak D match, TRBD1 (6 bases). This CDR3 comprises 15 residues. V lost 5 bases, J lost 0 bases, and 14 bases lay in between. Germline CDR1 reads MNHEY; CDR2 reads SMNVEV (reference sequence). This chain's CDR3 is CASSVRGPSSYEQYF. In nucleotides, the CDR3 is TGTGCCAGCAGTGTCAGGGGTCCCAGCTCCTACGAGCAGTACTTC.

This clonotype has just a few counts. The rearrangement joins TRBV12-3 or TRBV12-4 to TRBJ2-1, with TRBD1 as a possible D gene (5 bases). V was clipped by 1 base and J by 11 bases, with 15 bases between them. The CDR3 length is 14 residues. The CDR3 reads CASSLGGQFGKQFF. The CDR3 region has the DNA TGTGCCAGCAGTTTAGGGGGCCAGTTCGGCAAGCAGTTCTTC.

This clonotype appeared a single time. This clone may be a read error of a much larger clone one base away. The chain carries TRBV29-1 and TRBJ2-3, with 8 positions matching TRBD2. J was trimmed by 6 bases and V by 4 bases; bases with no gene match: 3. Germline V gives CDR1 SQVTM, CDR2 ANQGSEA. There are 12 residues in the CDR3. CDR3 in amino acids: CSVGGGRDTQYF. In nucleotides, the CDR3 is TGCAGCGTTGGGGGCGGGAGGGATACGCAGTATTTT.

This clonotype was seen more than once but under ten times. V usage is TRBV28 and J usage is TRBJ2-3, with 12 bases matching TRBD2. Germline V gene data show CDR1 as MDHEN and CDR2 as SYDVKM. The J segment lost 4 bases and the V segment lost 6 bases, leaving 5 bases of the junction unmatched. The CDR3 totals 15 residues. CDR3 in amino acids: CASRLAGGRADTQYF. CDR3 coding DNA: TGTGCCAGCAGGCTAGCGGGAGGGCGTGCAGATACGCAGTATTTT.

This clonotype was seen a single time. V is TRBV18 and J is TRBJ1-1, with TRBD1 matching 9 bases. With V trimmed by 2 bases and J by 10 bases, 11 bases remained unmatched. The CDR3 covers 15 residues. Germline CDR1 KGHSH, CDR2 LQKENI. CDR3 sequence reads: CASSPTGQGSIRAFF. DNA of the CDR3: TGTGCCAGCTCACCAACGGGACAGGGTTCCATACGAGCTTTCTTT.

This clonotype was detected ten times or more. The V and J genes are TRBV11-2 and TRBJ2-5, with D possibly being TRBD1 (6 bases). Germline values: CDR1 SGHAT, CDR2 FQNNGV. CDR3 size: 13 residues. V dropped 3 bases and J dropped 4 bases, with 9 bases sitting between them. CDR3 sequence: CASSFGRGETQYF. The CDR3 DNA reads TGTGCCAGCAGCTTCGGCAGGGGAGAGACCCAGTACTTC. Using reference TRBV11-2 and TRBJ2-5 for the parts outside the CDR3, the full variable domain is EAGVAQSPRYKIIEKRQSVAFWCNPISGHATLYWYQQILGQGPKLLIQFQNNGVVDDSQLPKDRFSAERLKGVDSTLKIQPAKLEDSAVYLCASSFGRGETQYFGPGTRLLVL.

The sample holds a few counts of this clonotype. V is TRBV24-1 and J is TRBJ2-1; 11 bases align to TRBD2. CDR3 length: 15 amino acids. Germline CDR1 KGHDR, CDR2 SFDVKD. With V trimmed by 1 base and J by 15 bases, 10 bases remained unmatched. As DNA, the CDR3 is TGTGCCACCAGTGATTTCACTAGCGGGAGTTCTGATTTGTTCTTC. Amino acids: CATSDFTSGSSDLFF.

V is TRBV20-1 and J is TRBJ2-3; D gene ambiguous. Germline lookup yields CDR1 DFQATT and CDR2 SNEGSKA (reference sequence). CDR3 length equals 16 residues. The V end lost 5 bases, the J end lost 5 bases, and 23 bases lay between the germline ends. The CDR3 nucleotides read TGCAGTGCTGGCAGACCAGAGGCTGACGGGCAAGATACGCAGTATTTT. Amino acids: CSAGRPEADGQDTQYF.

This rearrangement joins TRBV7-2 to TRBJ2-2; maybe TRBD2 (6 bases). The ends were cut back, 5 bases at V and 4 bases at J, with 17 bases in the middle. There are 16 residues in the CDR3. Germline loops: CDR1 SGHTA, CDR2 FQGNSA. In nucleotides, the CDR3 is TGTGCCAGCAGCACCAGAACTAGCATGGGCACCGGGGAGCTGTTTTTT. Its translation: CASSTRTSMGTGELFF.

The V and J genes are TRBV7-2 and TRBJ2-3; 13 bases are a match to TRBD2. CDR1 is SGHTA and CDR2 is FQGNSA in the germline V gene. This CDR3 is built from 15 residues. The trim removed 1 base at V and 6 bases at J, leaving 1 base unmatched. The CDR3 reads CASSLVLAGGDTQYF. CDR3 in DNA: TGTGCCAGCAGCTTAGTACTAGCGGGAGGGGATACGCAGTATTTT. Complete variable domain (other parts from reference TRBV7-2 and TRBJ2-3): GAGVSQSPSNKVTEKGKDVELRCDPISGHTALYWYRQSLGQGLEFLIYFQGNSAPDKSGLPSDRFSAERTGGSVSTLTIQRTQQEDSAVYLCASSLVLAGGDTQYFGPGTRLTVL.

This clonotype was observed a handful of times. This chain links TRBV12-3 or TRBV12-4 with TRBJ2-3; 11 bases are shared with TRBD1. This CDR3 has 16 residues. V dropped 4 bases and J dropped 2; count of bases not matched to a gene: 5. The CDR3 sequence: CASSWTGGTTTDTQYF. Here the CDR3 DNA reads TGTGCCAGCAGTTGGACAGGGGGCACCACCACAGATACGCAGTATTTT.

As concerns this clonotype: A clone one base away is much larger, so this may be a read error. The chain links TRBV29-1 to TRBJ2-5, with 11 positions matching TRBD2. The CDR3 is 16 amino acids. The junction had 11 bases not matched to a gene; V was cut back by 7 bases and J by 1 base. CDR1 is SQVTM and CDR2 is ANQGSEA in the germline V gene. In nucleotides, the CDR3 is TGCAGCGCTGTCCGCGGGACTAGCGGAGCCCAAGAGACCCAGTACTTC. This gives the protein CSAVRGTSGAQETQYF.

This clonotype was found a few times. The DNA for the CDR3 is TGCAGCGCAAGAGGGACTAGCGGGGGGCCGCGTTACAATGAGCAGTTCTTC. Its protein product is CSARGTSGGPRYNEQFF. The J gene is TRBJ2-1, the V gene TRBV29-1, with 15 bases fitting TRBD2. The CDR3 runs 17 residues. CDR1 SQVTM and CDR2 ANQGSEA come from the germline V gene. V shed 7 bases, J shed 4 bases, and the junction held 11 bases outside the gene matches.

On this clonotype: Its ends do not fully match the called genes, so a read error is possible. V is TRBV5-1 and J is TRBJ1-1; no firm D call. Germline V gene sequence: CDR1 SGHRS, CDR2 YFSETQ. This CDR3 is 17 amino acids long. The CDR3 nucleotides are TGCGCCAGCAGTTTGGGTTTAGGACGGTACAAGAACACTGAAGCTTTCTTT. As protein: CASSLGLGRYKNTEAFF.